Shown below are 29 T cell receptor beta chains from a single sample sequenced in a study of T cell responses to AZD1222 COVID-19 vaccine. Assay used: immunoSEQ multiplex PCR; TCRdb lists only in-frame clones, some missing. The profile shows about 150,000 clones, more than 70% of them singletons. The starting material was peripheral blood, obtained on day 0 of MenACWY control vaccination. The receptor source for this set is an adult in good health.

The genes are TRBV6-1 and TRBJ2-1; no firm D call. V shed 8 bases and J shed 2 bases, with 31 bases lying between them. The germline V gene has CDR1 MNHNS and CDR2 SASEGT. The CDR3 spans 20 residues. The CDR3 is CASCALRAGRLGGTYNEQFF. The CDR3, as DNA: TGTGCCAGCTGTGCCCTAAGGGCAGGCAGGCTGGGTGGTACCTACAATGAGCAGTTCTTC.

The V call is TRBV10-3, the J call TRBJ1-4; tentative D call: TRBD1 (5 bases). The germline V and J ends were trimmed by 0 bases and 5 bases, with 10 bases remaining between them. The CDR3 is 15 residues long. From germline, CDR1 is ENHRY and CDR2 SYGVKD. The CDR3 loop is CAISESIRVNEKLFF. CDR3 sequence (DNA): TGTGCCATCAGTGAGTCGATCAGGGTAAATGAAAAACTGTTTTTT.

The chain is built from TRBV5-1 and TRBJ2-1, with D tentatively TRBD2 (6 bases). Per the germline V gene, CDR1 is SGHRS and CDR2 is YFSETQ. V lost 5 bases and J 4 bases, leaving 10 bases between the germline ends. The CDR3 length is 13 residues. The CDR3 spells CASSHREYNEQFF. The CDR3 DNA reads TGCGCCAGCAGTCATCGGGAGTACAATGAGCAGTTCTTC.

The chain recombines TRBV7-3 with TRBJ1-1; no reliable D call. The CDR3 has 15 residues. V lost 5 bases to trimming and J lost 0 bases, with 13 bases between them. Germline V lookup: CDR1 SGHTA, CDR2 FQGTGA. In nucleotides, the CDR3 is TGTGCCAGCAGCAAAAATCCTCTCATGAACACTGAAGCTTTCTTT. Its translation is CASSKNPLMNTEAFF.

The gene calls are TRBV6-5 and TRBJ2-2; maybe TRBD1 (8 bases). V shed 5 bases and J shed 6 bases, with 13 bases lying between them. CDR3 size: 14 residues. The germline gives CDR1 MNHEY, CDR2 SVGAGI. CDR3 region: CASSRQGRAGELFF. CDR3 in DNA: TGTGCCAGCAGTAGACAGGGGAGGGCCGGGGAGCTGTTTTTT.

V gene TRBV6-2 or TRBV6-3 combines with J gene TRBJ1-5; D gene uncertain. The CDR3 spans 13 residues. Germline CDR1 MNHEY, CDR2 SVGEGT. The V gene lost 3 bases and the J gene lost 3 bases, with 6 bases spanning the gap. The CDR3 spells CASSYLHNQPQHF. The CDR3 DNA is TGTGCCAGCAGTTATCTCCACAATCAGCCCCAGCATTTT.

This chain uses TRBV28 with TRBJ2-7; TRBD1 agrees at 7 bases. The trim removed 7 bases at V and 2 bases at J, leaving 8 bases unmatched. Germline CDR1 MDHEN, CDR2 SYDVKM. CDR3 length: 14 residues. As DNA, the CDR3 is TGTGCCAGCACCCTGACAGGGAGTCCCTACGAGCAGTACTTC. The encoded protein is CASTLTGSPYEQYF. Full variable domain (missing parts from reference TRBV28 and TRBJ2-7): DVKVTQSSRYLVKRTGEKVFLECVQDMDHENMFWYRQDPGLGLRLIYFSYDVKMKEKGDIPEGYSVSREKKERFSLILESASTNQTSMYLCASTLTGSPYEQYFGPGTRLTVT.

The chain couples TRBV5-1 to TRBJ1-1; 7 bases are shared with TRBD1. The junction had 6 bases not matched to a gene; V was cut back by 0 bases and J by 1 base. Germline loops: CDR1 SGHRS, CDR2 YFSETQ. The CDR3 has 16 amino acids. The CDR3 spells CASSLEPQGRNTEAFF. The CDR3 DNA sequence: TGCGCCAGCAGCTTGGAACCACAGGGGAGGAACACTGAAGCTTTCTTT.

The CDR3 loop reads CASNVGQGAETQYF. The CDR3, as DNA: TGTGCCAGTAACGTGGGACAGGGGGCGGAGACCCAGTACTTC. The V gene is TRBV19, the J gene TRBJ2-5, with 12 bases fitting TRBD1. The CDR3 length is 14 residues. V gave up 7 bases and J gave up 5 bases; unmatched junction bases: 5. The germline gives CDR1 LNHDA, CDR2 SQIVND (reference sequence). Combining the CDR3 with reference TRBV19 and TRBJ2-5 gives the whole variable domain DGGITQSPKYLFRKEGQNVTLSCEQNLNHDAMYWYRQDPGQGLRLIYYSQIVNDFQKGDIAEGYSVSREKKESFPLTVTSAQKNPTAFYLCASNVGQGAETQYFGPGTRLLVL.

The chain joins TRBV6-6 to TRBJ1-2, with 10 bases identical to TRBD1. With 2 bases clipped from V and 7 bases from J, the junction kept 4 bases outside the gene matches. CDR3 length: 14 residues. Germline loops: CDR1 MNHNY, CDR2 SVGAGI (reference sequence). In nucleotides, the CDR3 is TGTGCCAGCAGTTACGACAGGGGGCGATCTGGCTACACCTTC. Translated: CASSYDRGRSGYTF.

The rearrangement joins TRBV5-1 to TRBJ2-5, with 7 bases that match TRBD1. Germline trimming cut 4 bases from V and 5 bases from J; bases unmatched to any gene: 11. The CDR3 totals 15 residues. Germline V gene lookup returns CDR1 SGHRS and CDR2 YFSETQ. The CDR3 region has the DNA TGCGCCAGCAGCACTCAGACAGGGCACCGGGAGACCCAGTACTTC. It is translated as CASSTQTGHRETQYF.

This chain joins TRBV9 and TRBJ2-3; D gene unclear. The CDR3 runs 14 residues. V was clipped by 0 bases and J by 11 bases, with 16 bases between them. Germline values: CDR1 SGDLS, CDR2 YYNGEE. CDR3 protein: CASSVDLTLGMQYF. Written as DNA, the CDR3 is TGTGCCAGCAGCGTAGACTTGACATTAGGGATGCAGTATTTT.

This clone came up once. V and J are TRBV6-5 and TRBJ1-6; D uncertain. Germline values: CDR1 MNHEY, CDR2 SVGAGI. The CDR3 is made up of 15 amino acids. V lost 0 bases and J 4 bases, leaving 7 bases between the germline ends. CDR3 nucleotides: TGTGCCAGCAGTTACTCAGGCACTTATAATTCACCCCTCCACTTT. Translated: CASSYSGTYNSPLHF.

The rearrangement links TRBV29-1 to TRBJ1-2; D is uncertain. Germline CDR1 SQVTM, CDR2 ANQGSEA. The CDR3 has 15 residues. The V gene lost 3 bases and the J gene lost 1 base, with 15 bases spanning the gap. DNA of the CDR3: TGCAGCGTTGAGGGCGCGGCCCGTAATAACTATGGCTACACCTTC. Protein: CSVEGAARNNYGYTF.

V gene TRBV9 combines with J gene TRBJ2-5; the D gene could be TRBD1 or TRBD2 (6 bases each). The CDR3 sequence is 14 residues long. Germline CDR1 reads SGDLS; CDR2 reads YYNGEE. Trimming stripped 3 bases from V and 2 bases from J, with 11 bases between. The chain's CDR3 is CASSGGGGQETQYF. CDR3 nucleotides: TGTGCCAGCAGCGGAGGGGGAGGACAAGAGACCCAGTACTTC.

V usage is TRBV18 and J usage is TRBJ1-2; a possible D gene is TRBD1 (5 bases). The CDR3 is made up of 16 amino acids. CDR1 is KGHSH, CDR2 LQKENI, per germline. Trimming pared 5 bases from V and 4 bases from J, leaving 20 bases between. The CDR3 sequence is CASSVGTPKSGYGYTF. The CDR3 bases are TGTGCCAGCTCAGTAGGGACTCCAAAGTCGGGCTATGGCTACACCTTC.

The chain employs TRBV29-1 and TRBJ1-2; D gene uncertain. Germline V gene sequence: CDR1 SQVTM, CDR2 ANQGSEA. The CDR3 is 14 amino acids. V gave up 2 bases and J gave up 4 bases, with 14 bases separating them. CDR3 residues: CSVEWHGRFYGYTF. The CDR3 DNA reads as TGCAGCGTTGAATGGCACGGGCGGTTCTATGGCTACACCTTC.

In regard to this clone: A read error may account for a junction end that differs from germline. The chain links TRBV6-1 to TRBJ2-7, with D hard to call. There are 13 residues in the CDR3. Germline V gives CDR1 MNHNS, CDR2 SASEGT. CDR3 residues: CASREGMSYEQYF. The DNA of the CDR3 is TGTGCCAGCAGGGAAGGAATGTCCTACGAGCAGTACTTC.

The CDR3 protein is CASSHDITGGLIPAEAFF. Written as DNA, the CDR3 is TGCGCCAGCAGCCATGATATCACAGGGGGCTTAATTCCCGCTGAAGCTTTCTTT. This chain joins TRBV4-1 and TRBJ1-1; 9 bases agree with TRBD1. This CDR3 spans 18 amino acids. Germline lookup yields CDR1 MGHRA and CDR2 YSYEKL. J was trimmed by 6 bases and V by 3 bases; bases with no gene match: 17.

This clone was detected only once. This sequence joins TRBV6-5 and TRBJ1-1; a weak D match, TRBD1 (5 bases). The CDR3 runs 14 residues. Trimming took 1 base from V and 2 from J, leaving 8 bases between them. Germline V gene data show CDR1 as MNHEY and CDR2 as SVGAGI. CDR3 coding DNA: TGTGCCAGCAGTTACTGGGGCCTAAACACTGAAGCTTTCTTT. Translated, it gives CASSYWGLNTEAFF.

The rearrangement joins TRBV7-8 to TRBJ2-1; 12 bases map to TRBD2. The V gene end was trimmed by 1 base and the J gene end by 9 bases; junction bases not matched to a gene: 10. This CDR3 has 17 residues. CDR1 and CDR2 (germline): SGHVS, FQNEAQ. CDR3 nucleotides: TGTGCCAGCAGCTTAGACCCAAGACTAGCGGGAGAGGCTGAGCAGTTCTTC. Protein sequence: CASSLDPRLAGEAEQFF.

This clone appeared once. The chain joins TRBV6-5 to TRBJ2-7, with 8 bases matching TRBD1. This CDR3 has 14 residues. Germline V gene data show CDR1 as MNHEY and CDR2 as SVGAGI. V lost 7 bases to trimming and J lost 2 bases; unmatched junction nucleotides: 7. The CDR3 DNA follows: TGTGCCAGCAAAGGCGACAGGGGCCCCTACGAGCAGTACTTC. It encodes CASKGDRGPYEQYF.

The chain combines TRBV9 with TRBJ2-5; a possible D gene is TRBD2 (6 bases). The V gene lost 4 bases and the J gene lost 1 base, with 11 bases spanning the gap. The CDR3 length is 14 residues. Germline values: CDR1 SGDLS, CDR2 YYNGEE. The CDR3 nucleotides read TGTGCCAGCAGCCCCCGGAGGGCCCAAGAGACCCAGTACTTC. Residues: CASSPRRAQETQYF.

This chain uses TRBV28 with TRBJ2-7; 10 positions match TRBD1. Germline V gives CDR1 MDHEN, CDR2 SYDVKM. The CDR3 has 15 amino acids. Germline trimming cut 5 bases from V and 5 bases from J; bases unmatched to any gene: 9. CDR3 in amino acids: CASSIPGTGDHEQYF. CDR3 in DNA: TGTGCCAGCAGTATCCCCGGGACAGGGGACCACGAGCAGTACTTC.

The rearrangement links TRBV12-3 or TRBV12-4 to TRBJ2-1; 7 bases agree with TRBD1. The length of the CDR3 is 12 residues. V dropped 10 bases and J dropped 9; count of bases not matched to a gene: 9. This CDR3 reads CATGQTIGEQFF. The CDR3 DNA reads TGTGCCACGGGACAGACTATTGGTGAGCAGTTCTTC.

In this sample, this clone turned up a few times. V and J are TRBV5-6 and TRBJ1-5, with TRBD1 matching over 12 bases. This CDR3 has 16 amino acids. After removal of 4 bases from V and 7 bases from J, the junction contained 9 bases not matched to a gene. The germline V gene has CDR1 SGHDT and CDR2 YYEEEE. Here the CDR3 DNA reads TGTGCCAGCAGCCGAGGGACAGGGGGCCTCGGGCAGCCCCAGCATTTT. Its protein is CASSRGTGGLGQPQHF.

The rearrangement uses TRBV11-2 and TRBJ1-2; D is unclear. The CDR3 is made up of 15 amino acids. Germline V gene data show CDR1 as SGHAT and CDR2 as FQNNGV. Trimming removed 1 base at V and 0 bases at J, with 9 bases between. CDR3 sequence (DNA): TGTGCCAGCAGCTTAGTGACACTATCTAACTATGGCTACACCTTC. Its protein is CASSLVTLSNYGYTF.

As regards this clone: Other nucleotide sequences from this sample produce the same CDR3. V usage is TRBV12-3 or TRBV12-4 and J usage is TRBJ2-7; D gene uncertain. Deletions cut 1 base from V and 1 base from J, with 2 bases between. The CDR3 length is 12 residues. The CDR3 DNA is TGTGCCAGCAGTTTAGGGTCCTACGAGCAGTACTTC. This encodes CASSLGSYEQYF.

The CDR3 protein is CASSYRGNTEAFF. DNA for the CDR3: TGTGCCAGCAGTTACAGGGGCAACACTGAAGCTTTCTTT. The J gene is TRBJ1-1, the V gene TRBV6-2 or TRBV6-3; D possibly corresponds to TRBD1 (5 bases). CDR3 size: 13 residues. V lost 2 bases to trimming and J lost 2 bases, with 6 bases between them. Germline V lookup: CDR1 MNHEY, CDR2 SVGEGT.